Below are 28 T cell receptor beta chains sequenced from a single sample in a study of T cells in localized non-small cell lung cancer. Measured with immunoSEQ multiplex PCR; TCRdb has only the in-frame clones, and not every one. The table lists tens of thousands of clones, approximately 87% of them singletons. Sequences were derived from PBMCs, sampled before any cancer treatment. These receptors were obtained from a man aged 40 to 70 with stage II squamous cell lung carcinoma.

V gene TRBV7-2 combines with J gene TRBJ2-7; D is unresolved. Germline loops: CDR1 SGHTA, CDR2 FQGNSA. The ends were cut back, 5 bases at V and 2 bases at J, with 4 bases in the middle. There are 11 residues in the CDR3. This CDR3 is CASSAAYEQYF. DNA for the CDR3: TGTGCCAGCAGCGCGGCCTACGAGCAGTACTTC.

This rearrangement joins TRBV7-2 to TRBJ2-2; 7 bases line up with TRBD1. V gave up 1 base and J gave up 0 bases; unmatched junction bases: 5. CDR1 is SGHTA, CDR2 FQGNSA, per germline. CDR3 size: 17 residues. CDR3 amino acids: CASSLDSGTANTGELFF. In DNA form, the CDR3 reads TGTGCCAGCAGCTTAGACTCCGGGACAGCGAACACCGGGGAGCTGTTTTTT.

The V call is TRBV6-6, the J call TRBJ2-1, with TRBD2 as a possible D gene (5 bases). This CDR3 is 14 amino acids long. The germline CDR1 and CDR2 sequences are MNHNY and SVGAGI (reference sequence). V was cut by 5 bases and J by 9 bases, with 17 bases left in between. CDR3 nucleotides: TGTGCCAGCAGTAAACCCAATATTCGGGGTGAGCAGTTCTTC. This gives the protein CASSKPNIRGEQFF.

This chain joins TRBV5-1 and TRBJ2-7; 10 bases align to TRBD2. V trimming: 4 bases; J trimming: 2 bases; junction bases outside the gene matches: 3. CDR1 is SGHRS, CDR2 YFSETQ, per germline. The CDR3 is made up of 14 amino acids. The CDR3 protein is CASSTSGEAYEQYF. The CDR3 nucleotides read TGCGCCAGCAGCACTAGCGGGGAGGCCTACGAGCAGTACTTC.

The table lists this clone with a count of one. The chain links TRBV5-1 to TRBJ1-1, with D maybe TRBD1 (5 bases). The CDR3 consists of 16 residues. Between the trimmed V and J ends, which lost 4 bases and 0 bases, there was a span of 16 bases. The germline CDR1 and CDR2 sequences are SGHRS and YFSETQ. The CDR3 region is CASSRDGGIMNTEAFF. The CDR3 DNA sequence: TGCGCCAGCAGCAGGGACGGAGGGATCATGAACACTGAAGCTTTCTTT.

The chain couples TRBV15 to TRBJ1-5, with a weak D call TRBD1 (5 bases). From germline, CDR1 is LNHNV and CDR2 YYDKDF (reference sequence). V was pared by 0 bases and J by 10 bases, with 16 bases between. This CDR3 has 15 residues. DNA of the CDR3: TGTGCCACCAGCAGAGATCAGGGCCATGGTCAACCCCAGCATTTT. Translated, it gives CATSRDQGHGQPQHF.

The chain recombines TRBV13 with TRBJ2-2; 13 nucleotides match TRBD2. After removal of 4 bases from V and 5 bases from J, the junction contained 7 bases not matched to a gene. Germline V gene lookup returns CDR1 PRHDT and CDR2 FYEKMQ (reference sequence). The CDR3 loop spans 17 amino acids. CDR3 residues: CASSSRTSGGGTGELFF. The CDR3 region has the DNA TGTGCCAGCAGCTCGCGGACTAGCGGGGGAGGGACCGGGGAGCTGTTTTTT.

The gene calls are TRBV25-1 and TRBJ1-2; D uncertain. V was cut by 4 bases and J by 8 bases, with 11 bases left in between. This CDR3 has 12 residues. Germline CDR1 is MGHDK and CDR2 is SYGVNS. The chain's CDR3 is CASSGIKEGYTF. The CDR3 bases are TGTGCCAGCAGTGGTATAAAGGAAGGCTACACCTTC.

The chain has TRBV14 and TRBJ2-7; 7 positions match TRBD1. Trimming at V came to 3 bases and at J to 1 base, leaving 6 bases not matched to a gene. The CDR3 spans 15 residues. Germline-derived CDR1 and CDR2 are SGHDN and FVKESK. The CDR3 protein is CASSHWDSPSYEQYF. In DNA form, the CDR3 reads TGTGCCAGCAGCCACTGGGACAGTCCTTCCTACGAGCAGTACTTC.

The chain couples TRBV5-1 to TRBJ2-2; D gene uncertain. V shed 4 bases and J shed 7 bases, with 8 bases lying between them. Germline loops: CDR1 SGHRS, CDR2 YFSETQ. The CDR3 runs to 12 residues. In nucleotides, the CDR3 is TGCGCCAGCAGCGAAAACCGCGGGGAGCTGTTTTTT. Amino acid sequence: CASSENRGELFF.

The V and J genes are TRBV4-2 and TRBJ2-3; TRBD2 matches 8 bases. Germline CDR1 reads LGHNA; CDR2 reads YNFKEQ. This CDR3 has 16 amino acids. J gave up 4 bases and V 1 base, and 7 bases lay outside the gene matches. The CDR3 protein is CASSQVAAGEPDTQYF. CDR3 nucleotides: TGTGCCAGCAGCCAAGTTGCAGCGGGAGAGCCAGATACGCAGTATTTT.

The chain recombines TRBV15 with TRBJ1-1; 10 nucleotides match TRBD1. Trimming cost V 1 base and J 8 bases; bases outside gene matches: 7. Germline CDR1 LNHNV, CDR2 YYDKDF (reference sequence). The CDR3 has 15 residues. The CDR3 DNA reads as TGTGCCACCAGCAGAGCTCGGACAGGGGGTCAAGAAGCTTTCTTT. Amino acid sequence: CATSRARTGGQEAFF.

The CDR3: CASSAPGQGTEAFF. In DNA, the CDR3 is TGTGCCAGCAGTGCCCCGGGACAGGGAACTGAAGCTTTCTTT. The chain recombines TRBV25-1 with TRBJ1-1, with 9 bases matching TRBD1. CDR3 length equals 14 residues. The J segment lost 5 bases and the V segment lost 4 bases, leaving 5 bases of the junction unmatched. The germline gives CDR1 MGHDK, CDR2 SYGVNS. The complete variable domain, with remaining parts taken from reference TRBV25-1 and TRBJ1-1, reads EADIYQTPRYLVIGTGKKITLECSQTMGHDKMYWYQQDPGMELHLIHYSYGVNSTEKGDLSSESTVSRIRTEHFPLTLESARPSHTSQYLCASSAPGQGTEAFFGQGTRLTVV.

DNA of the CDR3: TGTGCCAGCAGCCAAGAGGCAGCCCCTCGAGTGGATGAGCAGTTCTTC. Its translation is CASSQEAAPRVDEQFF. The V call is TRBV4-2, the J call TRBJ2-1, with D hard to call. CDR1 is LGHNA, CDR2 YNFKEQ, per germline. The CDR3 runs 16 residues. Trimming removed 0 bases from V and 8 bases from J, with 17 bases in between.

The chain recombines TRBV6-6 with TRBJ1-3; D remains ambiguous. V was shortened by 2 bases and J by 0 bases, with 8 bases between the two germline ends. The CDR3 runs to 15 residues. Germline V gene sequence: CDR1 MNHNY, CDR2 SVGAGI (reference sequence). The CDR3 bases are TGTGCCAGCAGTTACGGGGTCAGCTCTGGAAACACCATATATTTT. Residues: CASSYGVSSGNTIYF.

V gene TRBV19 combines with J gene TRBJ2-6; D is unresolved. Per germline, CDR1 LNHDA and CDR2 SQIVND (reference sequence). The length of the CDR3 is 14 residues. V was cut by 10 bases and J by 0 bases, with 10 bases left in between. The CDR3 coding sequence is TGTGCCACCGCCGTTAGCTCTGGGGCCAACGTCCTGACTTTC. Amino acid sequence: CATAVSSGANVLTF.

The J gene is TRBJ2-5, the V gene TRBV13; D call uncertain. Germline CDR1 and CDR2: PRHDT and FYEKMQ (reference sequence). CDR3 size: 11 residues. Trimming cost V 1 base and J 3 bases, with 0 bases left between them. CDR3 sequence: CASSLEETQYF. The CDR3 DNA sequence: TGTGCCAGCAGCTTAGAAGAGACCCAGTACTTC.

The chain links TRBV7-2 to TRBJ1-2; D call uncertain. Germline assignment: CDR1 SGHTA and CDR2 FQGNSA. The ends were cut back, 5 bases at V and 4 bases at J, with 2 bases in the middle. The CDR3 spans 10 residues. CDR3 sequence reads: CASSIYGYTF. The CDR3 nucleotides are TGTGCCAGCAGCATCTATGGCTACACCTTC.

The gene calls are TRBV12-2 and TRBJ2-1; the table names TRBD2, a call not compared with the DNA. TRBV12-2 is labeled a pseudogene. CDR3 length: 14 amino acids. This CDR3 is CASRRRGEDNEQFF. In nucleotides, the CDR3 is TGTGCAAGTCGCCGCCGGGGGGAAGACAATGAGCAGTTCTTC.

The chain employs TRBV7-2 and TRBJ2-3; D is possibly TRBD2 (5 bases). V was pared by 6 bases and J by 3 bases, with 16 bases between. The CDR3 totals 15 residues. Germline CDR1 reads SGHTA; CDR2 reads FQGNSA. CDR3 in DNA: TGTGCCAGCAGAATAGGCGGGCGGAGGACAGATACGCAGTATTTT. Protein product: CASRIGGRRTDTQYF.

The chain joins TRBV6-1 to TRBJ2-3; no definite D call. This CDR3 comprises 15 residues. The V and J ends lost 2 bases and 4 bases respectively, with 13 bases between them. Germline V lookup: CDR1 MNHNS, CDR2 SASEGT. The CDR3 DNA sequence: TGTGCCAGCAGTGAACTGGGTACCCCTCCAGATACGCAGTATTTT. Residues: CASSELGTPPDTQYF.

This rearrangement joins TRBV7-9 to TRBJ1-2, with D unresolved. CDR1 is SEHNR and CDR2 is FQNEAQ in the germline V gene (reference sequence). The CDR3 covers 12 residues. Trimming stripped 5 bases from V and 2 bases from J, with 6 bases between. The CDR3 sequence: CASSHGNYGYTF. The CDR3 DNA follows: TGTGCCAGCAGCCACGGAAACTATGGCTACACCTTC.

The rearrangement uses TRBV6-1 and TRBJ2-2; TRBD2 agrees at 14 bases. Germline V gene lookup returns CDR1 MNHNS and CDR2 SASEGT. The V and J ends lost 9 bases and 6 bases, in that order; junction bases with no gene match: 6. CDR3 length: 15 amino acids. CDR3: CARGGLAGGPGELFF. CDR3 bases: TGTGCCAGGGGAGGACTAGCGGGGGGACCCGGGGAGCTGTTTTTT.

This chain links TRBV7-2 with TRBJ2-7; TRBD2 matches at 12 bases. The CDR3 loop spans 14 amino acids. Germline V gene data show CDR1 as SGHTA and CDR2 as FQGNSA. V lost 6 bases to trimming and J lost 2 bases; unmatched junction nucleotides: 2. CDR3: CASRWTSGAYEQYF. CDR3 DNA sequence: TGTGCCAGCAGATGGACTAGCGGGGCCTACGAGCAGTACTTC.

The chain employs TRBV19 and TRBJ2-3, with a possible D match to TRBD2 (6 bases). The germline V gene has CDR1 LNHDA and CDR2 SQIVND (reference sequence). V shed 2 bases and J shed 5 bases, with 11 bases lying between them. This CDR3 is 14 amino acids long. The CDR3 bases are TGTGCCAGTAGTATAATGCCGGGACTAGATACGCAGTATTTT. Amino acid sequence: CASSIMPGLDTQYF.

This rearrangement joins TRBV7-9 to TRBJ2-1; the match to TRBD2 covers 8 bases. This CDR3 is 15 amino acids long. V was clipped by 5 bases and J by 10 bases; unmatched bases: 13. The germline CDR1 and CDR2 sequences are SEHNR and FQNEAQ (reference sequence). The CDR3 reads CASSPGLGGLAEQFF. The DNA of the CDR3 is TGTGCCAGCAGCCCGGGACTAGGGGGACTTGCGGAGCAGTTCTTC.

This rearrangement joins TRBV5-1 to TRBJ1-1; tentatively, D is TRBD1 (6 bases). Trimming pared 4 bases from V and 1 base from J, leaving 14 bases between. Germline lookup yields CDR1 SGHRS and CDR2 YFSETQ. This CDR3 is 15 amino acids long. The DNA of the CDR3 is TGCGCCAGCAGCATAGCGGGGGCGCGGAACACTGAAGCTTTCTTT. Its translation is CASSIAGARNTEAFF.

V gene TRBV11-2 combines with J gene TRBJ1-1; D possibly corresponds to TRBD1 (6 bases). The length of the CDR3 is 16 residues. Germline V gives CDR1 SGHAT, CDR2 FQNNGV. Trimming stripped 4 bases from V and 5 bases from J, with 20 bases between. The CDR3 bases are TGTGCCAGCAGCTCCCTACGGGGGCGAACGTCTACTGAAGCTTTCTTT. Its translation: CASSSLRGRTSTEAFF. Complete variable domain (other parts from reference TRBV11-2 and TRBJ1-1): EAGVAQSPRYKIIEKRQSVAFWCNPISGHATLYWYQQILGQGPKLLIQFQNNGVVDDSQLPKDRFSAERLKGVDSTLKIQPAKLEDSAVYLCASSSLRGRTSTEAFFGQGTRLTVV.